The 12 T cell receptor beta chains presented below share a single source sample, sequenced in a study of blood T cell repertoires in COVID-19. Method: immunoSEQ multiplex PCR; TCRdb's copy keeps in-frame clones and lacks some. The sample lists 68,000 or so clones, approximately 80% occurring once. The sequencing sample was made of peripheral blood. The source is a woman aged 45-65 years with acute or convalescent COVID-19.

The rearrangement joins TRBV11-3 to TRBJ1-2; D is unresolved. The ends were cut back, 3 bases at V and 2 bases at J, with 13 bases in the middle. The length of the CDR3 is 15 residues. CDR1 is SGHNT, CDR2 YENEEA, per germline. The CDR3 loop is CASSFRAGRNYGYTF. In DNA, the CDR3 is TGTGCCAGCAGCTTTCGCGCAGGTCGGAACTATGGCTACACCTTC.

The chain has TRBV6-1 and TRBJ1-1; D call uncertain. Per germline, CDR1 MNHNS and CDR2 SASEGT. The CDR3 contains 15 residues. Trimming cost V 2 bases and J 1 base, with 11 bases left between them. The CDR3 sequence is CASSEQNIPNTEAFF. The CDR3 DNA reads as TGTGCCAGCAGTGAACAGAATATTCCGAACACTGAAGCTTTCTTT.

This chain joins TRBV15 and TRBJ2-5, with 8 bases lining up with TRBD1. Per germline, CDR1 LNHNV and CDR2 YYDKDF (reference sequence). V dropped 5 bases and J dropped 0; count of bases not matched to a gene: 8. This CDR3 is built from 16 residues. The CDR3: CATSEGQGLDQETQYF. The CDR3 DNA reads TGTGCCACCAGCGAAGGACAGGGCCTGGACCAAGAGACCCAGTACTTC.

This sequence joins TRBV6-2 or TRBV6-3 and TRBJ2-7; 14 nucleotides match TRBD2. The CDR3 has 16 residues. V gave up 6 bases and J gave up 3 bases; unmatched junction bases: 7. In germline, CDR1 is MNHEY, CDR2 SVGEGT. The CDR3 coding sequence is TGTGCCAGCAGCCCGGGACTAGCGGGAGTGATCTACGAGCAGTACTTC. It encodes CASSPGLAGVIYEQYF.

V gene TRBV6-5 combines with J gene TRBJ2-2, with 8 bases aligning to TRBD2. The germline gives CDR1 MNHEY, CDR2 SVGAGI. The CDR3 is 13 amino acids. V lost 9 bases and J lost 3; bases outside the gene matches: 3. CDR3 in amino acids: CASRGGYTGELFF. The CDR3, as DNA: TGTGCCAGTCGGGGGGGTTACACCGGGGAGCTGTTTTTT.

CDR3 sequence: CASSQVVGAVDNQPQHF. The CDR3 nucleotides are TGCGCCAGCAGCCAAGTTGTGGGGGCCGTGGACAATCAGCCCCAGCATTTT. V and J are TRBV4-3 and TRBJ1-5, with D perhaps TRBD1 (6 bases). This CDR3 has 17 residues. Trimming took 1 base from V and 3 from J, leaving 16 bases between them. Germline loops: CDR1 LGHNA, CDR2 YSLEER.

The genes are TRBV2 and TRBJ2-1, with D uncertain. From germline, CDR1 is SNHLY and CDR2 FYNNEI. The CDR3 is made up of 15 amino acids. V shed 0 bases and J shed 6 bases, with 12 bases lying between them. CDR3 DNA: TGTGCCAGCAGTGAAGCGCTTGTCTCTACCAATGAGCAGTTCTTC. It codes for CASSEALVSTNEQFF.

The gene calls are TRBV27 and TRBJ1-5; TRBD1 matches 12 bases. The V gene end was trimmed by 5 bases and the J gene end by 0 bases; junction bases not matched to a gene: 8. Per the germline V gene, CDR1 is MNHEY and CDR2 is SMNVEV (reference sequence). This CDR3 contains 18 residues. DNA of the CDR3: TGTGCCAGCAGTCAGGGGACAGGGGGCCCCTATAGCAATCAGCCCCAGCATTTT. This gives the protein CASSQGTGGPYSNQPQHF.

The chain employs TRBV24-1 and TRBJ2-1; perhaps TRBD1 as D (8 bases). This CDR3 is 16 amino acids long. V gave up 4 bases and J gave up 7 bases, with 19 bases separating them. Germline CDR1 KGHDR, CDR2 SFDVKD. The CDR3 is CATSDQNRGGPNEQFF. CDR3 DNA sequence: TGTGCCACCAGTGACCAAAACAGGGGGGGGCCAAATGAGCAGTTCTTC.

The chain links TRBV12-3 or TRBV12-4 to TRBJ1-2; perhaps TRBD1 as D (5 bases). Trimming removed 4 bases from V and 8 bases from J, with 14 bases in between. The CDR3 totals 13 residues. CDR3 DNA sequence: TGTGCCAGCAGTTCCTCGGGGGTCAGGGGCTACACCTTC. Translated: CASSSSGVRGYTF.

This clone was observed once. CDR3 in DNA: TGTGCCAGCAGCCCACAGGGTTACTATGGCTACACCTTC. Protein product: CASSPQGYYGYTF. This rearrangement joins TRBV12-3 or TRBV12-4 to TRBJ1-2; tentatively, D is TRBD1 (6 bases). There are 13 residues in the CDR3. The germline V and J ends were trimmed by 6 bases and 3 bases, with 11 bases remaining between them.

This clone occurred a few times. The chain couples TRBV3-1 (or the pseudogene TRBV3-2) to TRBJ2-7; 7 positions agree with TRBD2. Germline CDR1 is LGHDT and CDR2 is YNNKEL (reference sequence). V gave up 4 bases and J gave up 5 bases; unmatched junction bases: 8. This CDR3 is built from 14 residues. The CDR3: CASSPGLVYDEQYF. In nucleotides, the CDR3 is TGTGCCAGCAGCCCAGGACTAGTTTATGACGAGCAGTACTTC.